This T cell receptor beta chain stems from a study of control samples from healthy donors and cancer patients. Assay: immunoSEQ multiplex PCR; the TCRdb copy retains only in-frame clones and omits some. The sample holds 190,000 or so clones, around 93% seen once. The TCR originated in a man between 18 and 35 years old in good health. Input material: blood.

The CDR3 loop is CAISAPGLAGDEKNIQYF. CDR3 bases: TGTGCCATCAGTGCCCCGGGACTAGCGGGGGACGAAAAAAACATTCAGTACTTC. The rearrangement joins TRBV10-3 to TRBJ2-4; 14 bases are a match to TRBD2. Germline lookup yields CDR1 ENHRY and CDR2 SYGVKD. Unmatched junction bases numbered 9, after V lost 4 bases and J lost 4 bases. CDR3 size: 18 residues.